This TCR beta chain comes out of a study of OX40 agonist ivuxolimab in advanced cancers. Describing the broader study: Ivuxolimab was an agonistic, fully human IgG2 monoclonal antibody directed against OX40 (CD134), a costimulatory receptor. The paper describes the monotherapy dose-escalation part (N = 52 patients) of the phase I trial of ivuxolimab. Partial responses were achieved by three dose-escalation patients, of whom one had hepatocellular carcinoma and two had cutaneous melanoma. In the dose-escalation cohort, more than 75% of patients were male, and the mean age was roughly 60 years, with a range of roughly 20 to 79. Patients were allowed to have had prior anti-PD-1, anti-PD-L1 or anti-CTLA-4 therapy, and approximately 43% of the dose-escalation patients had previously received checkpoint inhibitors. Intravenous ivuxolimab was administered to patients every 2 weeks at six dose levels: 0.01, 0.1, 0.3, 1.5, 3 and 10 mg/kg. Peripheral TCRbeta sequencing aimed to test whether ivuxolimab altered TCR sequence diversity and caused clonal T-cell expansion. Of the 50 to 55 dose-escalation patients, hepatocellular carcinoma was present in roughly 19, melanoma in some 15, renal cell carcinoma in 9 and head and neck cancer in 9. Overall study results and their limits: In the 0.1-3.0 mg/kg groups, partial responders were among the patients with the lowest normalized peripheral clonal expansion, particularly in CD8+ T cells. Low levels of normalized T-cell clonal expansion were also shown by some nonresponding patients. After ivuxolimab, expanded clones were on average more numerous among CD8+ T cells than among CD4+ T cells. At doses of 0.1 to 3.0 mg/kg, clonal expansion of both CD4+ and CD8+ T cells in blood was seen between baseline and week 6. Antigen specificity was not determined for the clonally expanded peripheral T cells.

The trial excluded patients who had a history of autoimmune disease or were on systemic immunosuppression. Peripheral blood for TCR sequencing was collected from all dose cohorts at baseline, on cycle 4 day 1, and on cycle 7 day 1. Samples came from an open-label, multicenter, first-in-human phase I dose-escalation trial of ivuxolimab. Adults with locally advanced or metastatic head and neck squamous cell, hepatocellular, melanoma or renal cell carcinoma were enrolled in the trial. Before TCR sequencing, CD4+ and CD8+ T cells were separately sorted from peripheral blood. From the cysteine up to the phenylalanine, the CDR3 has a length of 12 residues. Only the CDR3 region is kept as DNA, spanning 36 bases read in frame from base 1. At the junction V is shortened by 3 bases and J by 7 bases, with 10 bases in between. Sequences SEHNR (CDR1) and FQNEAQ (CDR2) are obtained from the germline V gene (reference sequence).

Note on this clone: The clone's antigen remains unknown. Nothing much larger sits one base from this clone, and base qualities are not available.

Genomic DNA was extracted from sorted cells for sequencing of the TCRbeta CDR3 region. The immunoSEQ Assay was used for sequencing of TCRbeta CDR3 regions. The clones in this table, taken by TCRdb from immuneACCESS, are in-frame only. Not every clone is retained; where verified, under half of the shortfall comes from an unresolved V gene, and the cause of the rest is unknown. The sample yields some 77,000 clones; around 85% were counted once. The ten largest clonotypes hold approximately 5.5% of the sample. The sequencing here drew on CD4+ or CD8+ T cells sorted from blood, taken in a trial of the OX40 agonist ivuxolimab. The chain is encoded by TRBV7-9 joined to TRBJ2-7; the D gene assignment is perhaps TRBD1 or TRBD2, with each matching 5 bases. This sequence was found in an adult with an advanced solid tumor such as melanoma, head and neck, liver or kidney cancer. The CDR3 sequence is CASSLAGREQYF. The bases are TGTGCCAGCAGCTTGGCAGGGAGAGAGCAGTACTTC.